The clone carrying this T cell receptor (beta chain) was found a few times. The antigen remains unidentified. The CDR3 runs to 14 residues. V was trimmed by 0 bases and J by 4 bases, leaving 4 bases between them. Looked up from germline, CDR1 is WSHSY and CDR2 is SAAADI. This record belongs to a study of T cells after yellow fever vaccination. Study-wide context: Each low-cell-number fraction was prepared by means of SMART-Seq v4 Ultra Low Input. Broader study findings: Post-booster repertoires contained most primary-vaccination clones again (almost 97% CD4, approximately 86% CD8). Abundant clonotypes (contaminants from the bulk population) could be present in FACS-sorted repertoires.

UMIs and a universal primer site were added when TCR cDNA was made by 5'RACE template switching. TCRdb analysed the 5' RACE reads with MiXCR anew, one entry per CDR3 protein. This sample has around 320,000 distinct CDR3 sequences; roughly 8.7% occur once, and the top ten carry approximately 3.5%. The rearrangement uses TRBV10-2 and TRBJ1-6; D ambiguous. The clonotype comes from a man aged 18 to 30 who received the YFV17D yellow fever vaccine. The source material was CD4+ T cells sorted from PBMCs, sampled 5 days after the yellow fever booster vaccination. This CDR3 reads CASSESRYNSPLHF. The CDR3 coding sequence is TGCGCCAGCAGTGAGTCCCGGTATAATTCACCCCTCCACTTT.